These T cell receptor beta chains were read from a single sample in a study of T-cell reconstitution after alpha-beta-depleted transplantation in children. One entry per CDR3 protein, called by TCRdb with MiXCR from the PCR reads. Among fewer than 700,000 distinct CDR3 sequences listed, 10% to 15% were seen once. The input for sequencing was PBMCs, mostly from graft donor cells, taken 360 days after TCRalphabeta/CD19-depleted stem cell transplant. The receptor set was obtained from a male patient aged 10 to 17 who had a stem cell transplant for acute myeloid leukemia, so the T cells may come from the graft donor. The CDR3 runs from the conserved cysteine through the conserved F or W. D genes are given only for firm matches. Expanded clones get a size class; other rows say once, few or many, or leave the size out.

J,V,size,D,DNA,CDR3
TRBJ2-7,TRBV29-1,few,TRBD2,TGCAGCGCTCAACGGACTAGCGGGATCTACGAGCAGTACTTC,CSAQRTSGIYEQYF
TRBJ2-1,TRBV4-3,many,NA,TGCGCCAGCAGCCAAGGGGGATCCGGTTCCTACAATGAGCAGTTCTTC,CASSQGGSGSYNEQFF
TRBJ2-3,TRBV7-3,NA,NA,TGTGCCAGCAGCGGCCCTTCACGCACAGATACGCAGTATTTT,CASSGPSRTDTQYF
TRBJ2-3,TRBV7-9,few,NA,TGTGCCAGCAGCCAACTGGTATCAGATACGCAGTATTTT,CASSQLVSDTQYF
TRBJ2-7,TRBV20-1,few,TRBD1,TGCAGTGCTTGCTGGACAGGCTACGAGCAGTACTTC,CSACWTGYEQYF
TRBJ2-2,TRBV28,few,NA,TGTGCCAGCAGGGGGCTCCCCGGGGAGCTGTTTTTT,CASRGLPGELFF
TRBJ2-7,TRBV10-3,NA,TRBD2,TGTGCCATCAGTGATCCGGGGGGAGTGATTGCCCTCGAGCAGTACTTC,CAISDPGGVIALEQYF
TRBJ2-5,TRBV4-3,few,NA,TGCGCCAGCAGCCAAGAGTGGGTAACCCAAGAGACCCAGTACTTC,CASSQEWVTQETQYF
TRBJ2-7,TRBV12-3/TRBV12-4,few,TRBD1,TGTGCCAGCAGTTATCCGGGACAGTCCTACGAGCAGTACTTC,CASSYPGQSYEQYF
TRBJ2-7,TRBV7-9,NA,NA,TGTGCCAGCAGCCCCCTAAGCCGGGCCGACTACGAGCAGTACTTC,CASSPLSRADYEQYF
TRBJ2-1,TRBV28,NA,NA,TGTGCCAGCAGTGCGGGACCAGGCTCCTACAATGAGCAGTTCTTC,CASSAGPGSYNEQFF
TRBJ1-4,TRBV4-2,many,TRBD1,TGTGCCAGCAGCCAAGGGCCCTACAGGGGGCATCGGGAAAAACTGTTTTTT,CASSQGPYRGHREKLFF
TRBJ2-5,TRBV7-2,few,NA,TGTGCCAGCAGCCGGGGGGACAGAAACCAAGAGACCCAGTACTTC,CASSRGDRNQETQYF
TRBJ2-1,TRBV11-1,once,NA,TGTGCCAGCGGTATGGGAGGCTCCTACAATGAGCAGTTCTTC,CASGMGGSYNEQFF
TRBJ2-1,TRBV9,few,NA,TGTGCCAGCAGCGTAGCCCCGAGGGGGGATGAGCAGTTCTTC,CASSVAPRGDEQFF
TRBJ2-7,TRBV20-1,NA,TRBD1,TGCAGTGCTAGAGATACGGGACAGGGTCCCTACGAGCAGTACTTC,CSARDTGQGPYEQYF
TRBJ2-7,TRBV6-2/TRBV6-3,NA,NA,TGTGCCAGCAGTTACTCGACGACAGCCCGCTACGAGCAGTACTTC,CASSYSTTARYEQYF
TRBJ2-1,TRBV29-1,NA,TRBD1,TGCAGCGTTGATAGGGACAGGGACTACAATGAGCAGTTCTTC,CSVDRDRDYNEQFF
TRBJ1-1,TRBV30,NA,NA,TGTGCCTGGAGTACATGGGGGGGGGACACTGAAGCTTTCTTT,CAWSTWGGDTEAFF
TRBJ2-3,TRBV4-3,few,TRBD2,TGCGCCAGCAGCCGATTAGCGGGAGATGGAGATACGCAGTATTTT,CASSRLAGDGDTQYF
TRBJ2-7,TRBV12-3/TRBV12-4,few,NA,TGTGCCAGCAGTCCCATCCGGGGGGGACAGGGACGACACGAGCAGTACTTC,CASSPIRGGQGRHEQYF
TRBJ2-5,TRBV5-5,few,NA,TGTGCCAGCAGCTTGGGCCCGGAACGGACCCAAGAGACCCAGTACTTC,CASSLGPERTQETQYF
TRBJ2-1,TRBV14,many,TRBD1,TGTGCCAGCAGCCGGAACCGGGACAGCTCCTACAATGAGCAGTTCTTC,CASSRNRDSSYNEQFF
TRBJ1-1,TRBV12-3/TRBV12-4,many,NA,TGTGCCAGCGCTAATACCAGGACAACCGTGAACACTGAAGCTTTCTTT,CASANTRTTVNTEAFF
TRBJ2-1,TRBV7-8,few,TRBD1,TGTGCCAGCAGCTTAGTTACAGGGGTGGGCAATGAGCAGTTCTTC,CASSLVTGVGNEQFF
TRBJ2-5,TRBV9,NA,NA,TGTGCCAGCAGCGTAGATGAAGGGAGCCCAGAGACCCAGTACTTC,CASSVDEGSPETQYF
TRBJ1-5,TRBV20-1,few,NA,TGCAGTGCTAGGGGACTCAATCAGCCCCAGCATTTT,CSARGLNQPQHF
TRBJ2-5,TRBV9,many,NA,TGTGCCAGCAGCGCCTGGGGATCCCAAGAGACCCAGTACTTC,CASSAWGSQETQYF
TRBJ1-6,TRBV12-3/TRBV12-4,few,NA,TGTGCCAGCAGTTCAGAGAGCACCCCTAGCCTCTATAATTCACCCCTCCACTTT,CASSSESTPSLYNSPLHF
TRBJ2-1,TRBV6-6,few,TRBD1,TGTGCCAGCAGACCTGGGACAGGCAATGAGCAGTTCTTC,CASRPGTGNEQFF
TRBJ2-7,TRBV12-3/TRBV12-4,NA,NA,TGTGCCAGCAGTTTAGTCGCTCTGGGCAGTCACTACGAGCAGTACTTC,CASSLVALGSHYEQYF
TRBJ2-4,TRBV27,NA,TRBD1,TGTGCCAGCAGTAAATTGACAGGGGACCCCTTCTTAGCCAAAAACATTCAGTACTTC,CASSKLTGDPFLAKNIQYF
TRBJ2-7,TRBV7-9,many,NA,TGTGCCAGCAGCCCTAACCACGAGCAGTACTTC,CASSPNHEQYF
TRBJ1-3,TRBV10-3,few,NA,TGTGCCATCAGGGCGCCTGCCTCTGGAAACACCATATATTTT,CAIRAPASGNTIYF
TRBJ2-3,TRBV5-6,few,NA,TGTGCCAGCAGCCCCGATTTAGGGGGAGGAGATACGCAGTATTTT,CASSPDLGGGDTQYF
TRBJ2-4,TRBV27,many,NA,TGTGCCAGCAGTTTCTACCCTGGGACTCCGCAGTACTTC,CASSFYPGTPQYF
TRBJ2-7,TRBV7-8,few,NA,TGTGCCAGCAGCCCTCTCGGTAAAGCCTACGAGCAGTACTTC,CASSPLGKAYEQYF
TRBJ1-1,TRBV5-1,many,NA,TGCGCCAGCAGCTTGGGGGATCGCACTGAAGCTTTCTTT,CASSLGDRTEAFF
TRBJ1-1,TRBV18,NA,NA,TGTGCCAGCTCAGGTGACACTGAAGCTTTCTTT,CASSGDTEAFF
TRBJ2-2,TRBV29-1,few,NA,TGCAGCGTTGTTTCAGTGTCGAACACCGGGGAGCTGTTTTTT,CSVVSVSNTGELFF
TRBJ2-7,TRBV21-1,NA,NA,TGTGCCAGCGCCCGGGACAGGGGCTCCGAGCAGTACTTC,CASARDRGSEQYF